A single T cell receptor (beta chain) is shown here with its context. Germline V gives CDR1 MNHEY, CDR2 SMNVEV (reference sequence). The ends were cut back, 5 bases at V and 4 bases at J, with 14 bases in the middle. The CDR3 extends over 15 amino acids. The repertoire was sequenced with immunoSEQ multiplex PCR; TCRdb's copy has only in-frame clones and lacks some. The table lists roughly 400,000 clones, about 86% of them singletons. The record originates from a study of blood T cell repertoires in COVID-19. The study drew participants aged roughly 18 to 95 years from approximately 25 US areas. Participants reported their clinical history, and cohort assignment relied on those reports.

This receptor was obtained from a woman between 45 and 60 years old who had recovered from COVID-19. The sample consisted of PBMCs or T cells enriched from blood (not recorded which). This rearrangement joins TRBV27 to TRBJ1-4, with D perhaps TRBD1 (6 bases). CDR3 sequence: CASSPGQPINEKLFF. CDR3 in DNA: TGTGCCAGCAGTCCCGGACAGCCGATTAATGAAAAACTGTTTTTT. The whole variable domain, remainder taken from reference TRBV27 and TRBJ1-4, is EAQVTQNPRYLITVTGKKLTVTCSQNMNHEYMSWYRQDPGLGLRQIYYSMNVEVTDKGDVPEGYKVSRKEKRNFPLILESPSPNQTSLYFCASSPGQPINEKLFFGSGTQLSVL.